This T cell receptor (beta chain) was retrieved from a study of blood T cells in healthy people across ages. Using a J-beta primer mix together with a sample-barcoded 5' primer, a second PCR was run for roughly 6 to 12 cycles. TCRdb ran MiXCR on the 5' RACE reads and lists one entry per CDR3 protein. The sample contains 850,000 to 1,100,000 distinct CDR3 sequences, 35% to 40% of which appear only once. Germline lookup yields CDR1 SGHNT and CDR2 YYREEE (reference sequence). The V and J ends lost 2 bases and 4 bases, in that order; junction bases with no gene match: 11. The CDR3 consists of 17 residues.

The rearrangement uses TRBV5-4 and TRBJ2-1, with 8 bases identical to TRBD1. This clonotype originated in a man younger than 35 in good health. Sequenced input: blood. The CDR3 bases are TGTGCCAGCAGCTTAGAATCGGGACAGGCCTATTACAATGAGCAGTTCTTC. Residues: CASSLESGQAYYNEQFF.